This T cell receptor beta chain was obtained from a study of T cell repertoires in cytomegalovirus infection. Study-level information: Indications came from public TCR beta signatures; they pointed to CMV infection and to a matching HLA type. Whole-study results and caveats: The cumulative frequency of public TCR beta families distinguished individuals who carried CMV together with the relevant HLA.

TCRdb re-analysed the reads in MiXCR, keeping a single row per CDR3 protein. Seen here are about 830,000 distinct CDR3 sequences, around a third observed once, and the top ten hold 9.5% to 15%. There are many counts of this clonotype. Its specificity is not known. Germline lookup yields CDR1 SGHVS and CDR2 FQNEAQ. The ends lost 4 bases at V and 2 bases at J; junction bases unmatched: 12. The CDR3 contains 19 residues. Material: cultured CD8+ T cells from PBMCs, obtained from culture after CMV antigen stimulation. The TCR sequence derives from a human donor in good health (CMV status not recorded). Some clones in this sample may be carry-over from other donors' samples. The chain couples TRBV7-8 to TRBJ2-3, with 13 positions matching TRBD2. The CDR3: CASSWILAGGRNPTDTQYF. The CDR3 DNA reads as TGTGCCAGCAGCTGGATACTAGCGGGGGGGCGGAATCCCACAGATACGCAGTATTTT.